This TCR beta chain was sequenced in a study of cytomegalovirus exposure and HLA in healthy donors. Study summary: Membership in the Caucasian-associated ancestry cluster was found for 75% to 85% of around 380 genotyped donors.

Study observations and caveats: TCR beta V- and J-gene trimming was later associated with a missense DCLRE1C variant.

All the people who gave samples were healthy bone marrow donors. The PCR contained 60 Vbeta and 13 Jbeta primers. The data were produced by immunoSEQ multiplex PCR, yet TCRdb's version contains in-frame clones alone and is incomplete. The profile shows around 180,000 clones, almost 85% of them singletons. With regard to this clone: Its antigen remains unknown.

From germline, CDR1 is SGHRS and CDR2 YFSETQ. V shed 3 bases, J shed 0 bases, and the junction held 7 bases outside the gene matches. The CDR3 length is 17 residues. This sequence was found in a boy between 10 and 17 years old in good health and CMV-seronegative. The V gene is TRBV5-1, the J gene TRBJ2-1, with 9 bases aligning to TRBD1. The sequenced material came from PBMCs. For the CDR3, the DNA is TGCGCCAGCAGCTGGGGACAGGGCCGGAGCTCCTACAATGAGCAGTTCTTC. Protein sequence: CASSWGQGRSSYNEQFF.